The 20 T cell receptor beta chains given below trace back to one sample, sequenced in a study of blood T cell repertoires in COVID-19. Clones were read by immunoSEQ multiplex PCR, and TCRdb kept only the in-frame ones, dropping some. The data contain some 260,000 clones, almost 90% of them seen just once; the ten biggest clones take up under 1.5%. The sequencing input was peripheral blood. Receptors originate from a man older than 75 with acute or convalescent COVID-19.

This chain connects TRBV2 to TRBJ1-4, with 9 bases matching TRBD1. With V trimmed by 1 base and J by 5 bases, 2 bases remained unmatched. The germline V gene encodes CDR1 SNHLY and CDR2 FYNNEI. The CDR3 has 15 amino acids. In DNA, the CDR3 is TGTGCCAGCAGTGAAGACAGGGGGCGGAATGAAAAACTGTTTTTT. This codes for CASSEDRGRNEKLFF.

This chain joins TRBV5-1 and TRBJ2-1; a weak D match, TRBD1 (6 bases). The CDR3 contains 15 residues. The V gene's germline CDR1 is SGHRS and CDR2 YFSETQ. Trimming took 0 bases from V and 7 from J, leaving 14 bases between them. The CDR3 bases are TGCGCCAGCAGCTTGGTAGCAGGGGTTATGAATGAGCAGTTCTTC. Translated: CASSLVAGVMNEQFF.

The rearrangement links TRBV7-2 to TRBJ2-6; TRBD1 aligns across 10 bases. V was clipped by 5 bases and J by 2 bases; unmatched bases: 9. The length of the CDR3 is 18 residues. Germline lookup yields CDR1 SGHTA and CDR2 FQGNSA. Here the CDR3 reads CASSELGQGVTGANVLTF. CDR3 bases: TGTGCCAGCAGCGAACTTGGACAGGGGGTTACTGGGGCCAACGTCCTGACTTTC.

The chain links TRBV5-4 to TRBJ1-4; weak D call: TRBD1 (5 bases). Trimming removed 4 bases at V and 8 bases at J, with 15 bases between. Germline CDR1 SGHNT, CDR2 YYREEE (reference sequence). The CDR3 contains 14 residues. The CDR3 sequence: CASSLNAGGEKLFF. CDR3 DNA: TGTGCCAGCAGCCTTAACGCGGGGGGAGAAAAACTGTTTTTT.

The V and J genes are TRBV9 and TRBJ2-6, with 8 nucleotides matching TRBD1. With V trimmed by 4 bases and J by 0 bases, 9 bases remained unmatched. Germline loops: CDR1 SGDLS, CDR2 YYNGEE. The CDR3 is made up of 18 amino acids. The CDR3 here is CASSYTTGALSGANVLTF. In DNA form, the CDR3 reads TGTGCCAGCAGCTATACGACAGGGGCCCTCTCTGGGGCCAACGTCCTGACTTTC.

The chain links TRBV15 to TRBJ2-1; TRBD1 agrees at 8 bases. The CDR3 contains 15 residues. J lost 5 bases, V lost 1 base, and 4 bases had no gene match. The germline V gene has CDR1 LNHNV and CDR2 YYDKDF (reference sequence). CDR3 amino acids: CATSRVGQDHNEQFF. CDR3 nucleotide sequence: TGTGCCACCAGCAGAGTGGGACAGGATCACAATGAGCAGTTCTTC.

V gene TRBV9 combines with J gene TRBJ2-2; 8 nucleotides align to TRBD2. The J segment lost 4 bases and the V segment lost 6 bases, leaving 11 bases of the junction unmatched. The CDR3 totals 16 residues. CDR1 and CDR2 from the germline V gene are SGDLS and YYNGEE. CDR3 bases: TGTGCCAGCACCCTGGGCGCGGGGGGAGGCACCGGGGAGCTGTTTTTT. It specifies CASTLGAGGGTGELFF.

The chain uses TRBV7-3 and TRBJ2-1; 15 bases agree with TRBD2. The CDR3 length is 14 residues. With 5 bases clipped from V and 12 bases from J, the junction kept 5 bases outside the gene matches. Germline V lookup: CDR1 SGHTA, CDR2 FQGTGA. The chain's CDR3 is CASSTGLAGGGQFF. The CDR3 DNA follows: TGTGCCAGCAGCACGGGACTAGCGGGAGGTGGGCAGTTCTTC.

The chain is built from TRBV29-1 and TRBJ2-7; maybe TRBD1 (6 bases). V lost 4 bases, J lost 2 bases, and 12 bases lay in between. Looked up from germline, CDR1 is SQVTM and CDR2 is ANQGSEA. The CDR3 is made up of 13 amino acids. CDR3 sequence: CSVGPSGAYEQYF. CDR3 nucleotides: TGCAGCGTTGGACCCTCAGGGGCCTACGAGCAGTACTTC.

This rearrangement joins TRBV7-2 to TRBJ2-1; 8 positions agree with TRBD2. V lost 4 bases, J lost 1 base, and 15 bases stayed unmatched. This CDR3 spans 19 amino acids. In germline, CDR1 is SGHTA, CDR2 FQGNSA. CDR3 sequence reads: CASSSRLAGGTGSYNEQFF. CDR3 sequence (DNA): TGTGCCAGCAGCTCCAGACTCGCGGGGGGAACCGGGTCCTACAATGAGCAGTTCTTC.

V and J are TRBV27 and TRBJ2-7; the D gene is possibly TRBD1 (5 bases). Trimming removed 2 bases at V and 2 bases at J, with 13 bases between. The germline CDR1 and CDR2 sequences are MNHEY and SMNVEV (reference sequence). The CDR3 is 15 amino acids. The CDR3 nucleotides read TGTGCCAGCAGTTTAGGGGCAGCAGGACCCTACGAGCAGTACTTC. It encodes CASSLGAAGPYEQYF.

The chain employs TRBV6-5 and TRBJ2-7; 7 positions match TRBD1. Trimming took 10 bases from V and 6 from J; bases not matched to a gene: 18. Germline V gene data show CDR1 as MNHEY and CDR2 as SVGAGI. The CDR3 extends over 15 amino acids. CDR3 sequence reads: CATNSRTGAPGEQYF. As DNA, the CDR3 is TGTGCCACCAATTCCCGGACAGGCGCTCCGGGCGAGCAGTACTTC.

This chain links TRBV18 with TRBJ1-5, with TRBD1 identical over 8 bases. The CDR3 is 15 residues long. CDR1 KGHSH and CDR2 LQKENI come from the germline V gene. V lost 3 bases to trimming and J lost 6 bases; unmatched junction nucleotides: 7. CDR3 amino acids: CASSPGQGGGQPQHF. Here the CDR3 DNA reads TGTGCCAGCTCACCCGGACAGGGAGGAGGTCAGCCCCAGCATTTT. The full variable domain, rest sourced from reference TRBV18 and TRBJ1-5, is NAGVMQNPRHLVRRRGQEARLRCSPMKGHSHVYWYRQLPEEGLKFMVYLQKENIIDESGMPKERFSAEFPKEGPSILRIQQVVRGDSAAYFCASSPGQGGGQPQHFGDGTRLSIL.

Of note for this clone: This CDR3 is also generated by other DNA sequences in the sample. J is TRBJ1-1 and V is TRBV7-3; maybe TRBD1 (5 bases). The ends were cut back, 6 bases at V and 0 bases at J, with 8 bases in the middle. The CDR3 consists of 13 residues. Per germline, CDR1 SGHTA and CDR2 FQGTGA. CDR3 nucleotides: TGTGCCAGCAGTCGACAGTTGAACACTGAAGCTTTCTTT. It is translated as CASSRQLNTEAFF.

J is TRBJ1-2 and V is TRBV7-2, with a possible D match to TRBD1 (6 bases). The V end lost 1 base, the J end lost 4 bases, and 7 bases lay between the germline ends. CDR1 and CDR2 from the germline V gene are SGHTA and FQGNSA. The CDR3 runs 13 residues. CDR3 DNA: TGTGCCAGCAGCTTAGGGACAGTCTATGGCTACACCTTC. Its translation: CASSLGTVYGYTF. Combining the CDR3 with reference TRBV7-2 and TRBJ1-2 gives the whole variable domain GAGVSQSPSNKVTEKGKDVELRCDPISGHTALYWYRQSLGQGLEFLIYFQGNSAPDKSGLPSDRFSAERTGGSVSTLTIQRTQQEDSAVYLCASSLGTVYGYTFGSGTRLTVV.

The chain has TRBV5-1 and TRBJ1-2, with 7 bases that match TRBD1. The V gene end was trimmed by 2 bases and the J gene end by 6 bases; junction bases not matched to a gene: 10. Germline V gives CDR1 SGHRS, CDR2 YFSETQ. This CDR3 is 15 amino acids long. CDR3: CASSLRQGQIDGYTF. The CDR3 region has the DNA TGCGCCAGCAGCTTAAGACAGGGTCAGATTGATGGCTACACCTTC.

The chain is built from TRBV29-1 and TRBJ2-7; 9 bases agree with TRBD1. V was pared by 0 bases and J by 2 bases, with 5 bases of the junction left unmatched. The CDR3 is 15 amino acids. The V gene's germline CDR1 is SQVTM and CDR2 ANQGSEA. The CDR3 DNA reads TGCAGCGTTGAAGAGGGGGACAGGGCCCCCTACGAGCAGTACTTC. Translated, it gives CSVEEGDRAPYEQYF.

The gene calls are TRBV14 and TRBJ1-2, with 7 bases identical to TRBD1. Germline lookup yields CDR1 SGHDN and CDR2 FVKESK. CDR3 size: 13 residues. The J segment lost 2 bases and the V segment lost 4 bases, leaving 1 base of the junction unmatched. The CDR3 DNA reads as TGTGCCAGCAGCCTGACAGGGAACTATGGCTACACCTTC. This translates into CASSLTGNYGYTF.

V and J are TRBV7-2 and TRBJ2-5, with TRBD2 matching 8 bases. V dropped 7 bases and J dropped 3; count of bases not matched to a gene: 10. Looked up from germline, CDR1 is SGHTA and CDR2 is FQGNSA. The CDR3 spans 15 residues. The DNA of the CDR3 is TGTGCCAGCATATCGGGAGGGTATAGGGAAGAGACCCAGTACTTC. This encodes CASISGGYREETQYF.

The chain uses TRBV9 and TRBJ2-1, with TRBD2 identical over 14 bases. The CDR3 extends over 15 amino acids. Germline loops: CDR1 SGDLS, CDR2 YYNGEE. Trimming cost V 3 bases and J 7 bases; bases outside gene matches: 3. For the CDR3, the DNA is TGTGCCAGCAGCGCCGGACTAGCGGGGGGAAATGAGCAGTTCTTC. Its translation is CASSAGLAGGNEQFF.